The T cell receptor beta chain described here comes from a study of cytomegalovirus exposure and HLA in healthy donors. From germline, CDR1 is SNHLY and CDR2 FYNNEI. The J segment lost 3 bases and the V segment lost 9 bases, leaving 11 bases of the junction unmatched. CDR3 length: 16 amino acids. Assay: immunoSEQ multiplex PCR; the TCRdb copy retains only in-frame clones and omits some. The table has roughly 68,000 clones, 75% to 90% seen once; the top ten hold approximately 1.5%. This sequence originates from a woman between 18 and 29 years old in good health and CMV-seronegative. This chain connects TRBV2 to TRBJ2-2, with TRBD1 identical over 9 bases. What was sequenced was PBMCs. Here the CDR3 reads CASRVPGQGDTGELFF. The CDR3 DNA is TGTGCCAGTAGAGTACCGGGACAGGGAGACACCGGGGAGCTGTTTTTT.